This T cell receptor beta chain was documented in a study of technical replicates of blood from a handful of donors. The CDR3 consists of 15 residues. Germline CDR1 reads MDHEN; CDR2 reads SYDVKM. Trimming removed 3 bases from V and 0 bases from J; junction bases left unmatched: 5. Produced via immunoSEQ multiplex PCR; TCRdb's table is partial and in-frame only. The data contain roughly 6,500 clones, almost 97% of them seen just once; the ten biggest clones take up 6% to 8%. The sequenced material came from PBMCs. This TCR was recovered from a human donor in good health. The rearrangement joins TRBV28 to TRBJ2-7; 7 bases line up with TRBD1. The CDR3, as DNA: TGTGCCAGCAGTTTTCTCCGGGACAGCTCCTACGAGCAGTACTTC. It codes for CASSFLRDSSYEQYF. The full variable domain, with the rest looked up from reference TRBV28 and TRBJ2-7, is DVKVTQSSRYLVKRTGEKVFLECVQDMDHENMFWYRQDPGLGLRLIYFSYDVKMKEKGDIPEGYSVSREKKERFSLILESASTNQTSMYLCASSFLRDSSYEQYFGPGTRLTVT.